This T cell receptor beta chain was obtained from a study of blood T cell repertoires in COVID-19. Method: immunoSEQ multiplex PCR; TCRdb's copy keeps in-frame clones and lacks some. This sample carries 65,000 to 100,000 clones, around 80% of them seen once, and the ten largest clones take around 14%. The germline gives CDR1 MNHEY, CDR2 SVGEGT. The CDR3 is 13 residues long. V lost 4 bases and J lost 7, with 13 bases in between. The source of this sequence is a human donor in a cohort sampled during active COVID-19. Sequencing was carried out using peripheral blood. The chain recombines TRBV6-2 or TRBV6-3 with TRBJ1-2; maybe TRBD1 (5 bases). The CDR3 coding sequence is TGTGCCAGCAGTTTCGCGGGGCGAGGTGGCTACACCTTC. Translating it yields CASSFAGRGGYTF.